This T cell receptor beta chain was observed in a study of T-cell reconstitution after alpha-beta-depleted transplantation in children. Using unique molecular identifiers, the investigators prepared the TCRbeta library. TCRdb fed the PCR reads into MiXCR, producing one record per CDR3 protein. The table shows about 540,000 distinct CDR3 sequences, with approximately 20% occurring only once. There are many counts of this clonotype. The CDR3 has 15 amino acids. Germline V gene sequence: CDR1 WSHSY, CDR2 SAAADI. V trimming: 6 bases; J trimming: 1 base; junction bases outside the gene matches: 3. This sample comprised PBMCs from the stem cell graft donor, obtained from the stem cell graft. The rearrangement uses TRBV10-2 and TRBJ2-2, with TRBD1 matching 9 bases. The clonotype comes from a human donor who donated a stem cell graft to a child with acute lymphoblastic leukemia. The CDR3 is CASRGTGMNTGELFF. CDR3 sequence (DNA): TGCGCCAGCAGGGGGACAGGGATGAACACCGGGGAGCTGTTTTTT.